This section outlines one T cell receptor beta chain sequence together with its context. Its antigen is currently unknown. The data derive from a study of T cell repertoires in cytomegalovirus infection. Study in general: Well-studied HLA-B-restricted epitopes and recently identified HLA-C-restricted epitopes of CMV were both used in the study. Shared public TCR beta signatures pointed to both CMV infection and a matching HLA type. Study results and caveats: People with CMV and the relevant HLA were identified by cumulative public TCR beta family frequency. Dominant in the ex vivo response were TCR beta clonotypes restricted by HLA-C and specific for CMV.

TCRdb ran MiXCR on the reads and lists one entry per CDR3 protein. The sample comprises roughly 120,000 distinct CDR3 sequences, 25% to 35% of which are singletons, and roughly 53% rests with the top ten. The source material was CD8+ T cells from cultured PBMCs, sampled from culture after CMV antigen stimulation. The receptor was derived from a human donor in good health (CMV status not recorded). Some clones in this sample may be carry-over from other donors' samples.

Here the CDR3 DNA reads TGTGCCAGCAGTTACGGGACTAGCGGGGGGTTTGGTGAGCAGTTCTTC. Translating gives CASSYGTSGGFGEQFF. The chain uses TRBV6-5 and TRBJ2-1, with 15 bases that match TRBD2. In germline, CDR1 is MNHEY, CDR2 SVGAGI. With 2 bases clipped from V and 9 bases from J, the junction kept 5 bases outside the gene matches. The CDR3 is 16 amino acids.